These 27 T cell receptor beta chains originate from one sample sequenced in a study of blood T cell repertoires in COVID-19. Assay: immunoSEQ multiplex PCR; the TCRdb copy retains only in-frame clones and omits some. The sample contains some 300,000 clones, 80% to 90% of which appear only once. The sequencing input was PBMCs or T cells enriched from blood (not recorded which). These receptors were taken from a man aged 25 to 40 who had recovered from COVID-19.

The chain joins TRBV27 to TRBJ2-1; D may be TRBD2 (5 bases). Looked up from germline, CDR1 is MNHEY and CDR2 is SMNVEV (reference sequence). This CDR3 contains 15 residues. Trimming pared 4 bases from V and 6 bases from J, leaving 16 bases between. The CDR3 here is CASSSALGGSNEQFF. CDR3 in DNA: TGTGCCAGCAGTTCCGCGCTAGGCGGGTCCAATGAGCAGTTCTTC.

Many counts were recorded for this clone. This chain uses TRBV2 with TRBJ2-1, with D unclear. The CDR3 totals 14 residues. The V end lost 4 bases, the J end lost 1 base, and 8 bases lay between the germline ends. Germline V gene sequence: CDR1 SNHLY, CDR2 FYNNEI. This CDR3 is CASSVILSYNEQFF. CDR3 coding DNA: TGTGCCAGCAGTGTTATCCTGTCCTACAATGAGCAGTTCTTC.

The rearrangement joins TRBV6-5 to TRBJ1-4; 8 bases fit TRBD1. Per the germline V gene, CDR1 is MNHEY and CDR2 is SVGAGI. V was clipped by 7 bases and J by 8 bases; unmatched bases: 9. This CDR3 is 14 amino acids long. CDR3 loop: CASTSGTGREKLFF. CDR3 sequence (DNA): TGTGCCAGCACTTCCGGGACAGGCAGGGAAAAACTGTTTTTT.

This CDR3 reads CASSWTGTGGDEQFF. The CDR3 nucleotides read TGTGCCAGCAGCTGGACCGGGACAGGGGGAGATGAGCAGTTCTTC. V is TRBV7-2 and J is TRBJ2-1; 11 positions agree with TRBD1. CDR1 is SGHTA and CDR2 is FQGNSA in the germline V gene. Trimming cost V 4 bases and J 8 bases; bases outside gene matches: 7. This CDR3 has 15 amino acids.

This clone was detected only once. The chain is built from TRBV19 and TRBJ1-2; 9 bases fit TRBD1. V shed 5 bases and J 6 bases; nucleotides not matched to a gene: 4. The germline CDR1 and CDR2 sequences are LNHDA and SQIVND (reference sequence). The CDR3 consists of 13 residues. The CDR3 DNA reads as TGTGCCAGTAGTTGGGGACAGGGTGATGGCTACACCTTC. Protein sequence: CASSWGQGDGYTF.

This clone was seen only once. The chain employs TRBV7-8 and TRBJ2-3; D uncertain. V shed 0 bases and J shed 2 bases, with 6 bases lying between them. CDR1 and CDR2 from the germline V gene are SGHVS and FQNEAQ. CDR3 size: 14 residues. This chain's CDR3 is CASSLAGPTDTQYF. CDR3 DNA: TGTGCCAGCAGCTTAGCTGGCCCCACAGATACGCAGTATTTT.

The rearrangement links TRBV19 to TRBJ2-2; 10 nucleotides align to TRBD2. CDR1 is LNHDA, CDR2 SQIVND, per germline (reference sequence). CDR3 size: 17 residues. The J segment lost 6 bases and the V segment lost 0 bases, leaving 7 bases of the junction unmatched. The DNA of the CDR3 is TGTGCCAGTAGTATAGATCTCCTAGCGGGGGCTTCCGGGGAGCTGTTTTTT. This sequence encodes CASSIDLLAGASGELFF.

V usage is TRBV5-1 and J usage is TRBJ1-1, with unresolved D. Germline V lookup: CDR1 SGHRS, CDR2 YFSETQ. This CDR3 comprises 16 residues. Trimming stripped 1 base from V and 4 bases from J, with 17 bases between. For the CDR3, the DNA is TGCGCCAGCAGCTTGTTAAATCCAGAGGCGGGCACTGAAGCTTTCTTT. This gives the protein CASSLLNPEAGTEAFF.

The gene calls are TRBV6-5 and TRBJ1-1; no definite D call. V lost 3 bases and J 4 bases, leaving 9 bases between the germline ends. Germline lookup yields CDR1 MNHEY and CDR2 SVGAGI. This CDR3 has 13 amino acids. The CDR3 nucleotides are TGTGCCAGCAGTTATCAAGCCCTCACTGAAGCTTTCTTT. Translating gives CASSYQALTEAFF.

This clone appeared a single time. V gene TRBV10-3 combines with J gene TRBJ2-1, with 10 bases matching TRBD2. V dropped 10 bases and J dropped 3; count of bases not matched to a gene: 6. Germline CDR1 and CDR2: ENHRY and SYGVKD. CDR3 length equals 14 residues. This CDR3 reads CATTPSGGYNEQFF. CDR3 in DNA: TGTGCCACGACCCCTAGCGGGGGCTACAATGAGCAGTTCTTC.

The CDR3 is CASSLDRGLAGVGTYNEQFF. CDR3 in DNA: TGTGCCAGCAGCTTAGATCGGGGACTAGCGGGAGTGGGCACCTACAATGAGCAGTTCTTC. The J gene is TRBJ2-1, the V gene TRBV11-3; 14 nucleotides agree with TRBD2. Germline V gene data show CDR1 as SGHNT and CDR2 as YENEEA. The CDR3 contains 20 residues. The J segment lost 2 bases and the V segment lost 0 bases, leaving 9 bases of the junction unmatched.

The rearrangement joins TRBV21-1 to TRBJ2-3; the table's D call of TRBD1 was not tested on the DNA. TRBV21-1 is noted as a pseudogene. CDR3 length equals 16 residues. The CDR3 loop is CASSKGGTGVPDTQYF. In nucleotides, the CDR3 is TGTGCCAGCAGCAAAGGCGGGACAGGGGTTCCAGATACGCAGTATTTT.

The chain joins TRBV29-1 to TRBJ1-2; TRBD1 is a possible D gene (5 bases). Germline V gene lookup returns CDR1 SQVTM and CDR2 ANQGSEA. Trimming left V 0 bases short and J 4 bases short, with 6 bases between. The CDR3 has 12 amino acids. CDR3 in DNA: TGCAGCGTTGAAGAAGGGGCCTATGGCTACACCTTC. This translates into CSVEEGAYGYTF.

Only a few counts were recorded for this clone. The chain joins TRBV4-2 to TRBJ2-1; 13 bases are a match to TRBD2. V dropped 0 bases and J dropped 10; count of bases not matched to a gene: 6. This CDR3 is built from 16 residues. The germline V gene encodes CDR1 LGHNA and CDR2 YNFKEQ. The CDR3 region is CASSQDRTSGSGEQFF. CDR3 in DNA: TGTGCCAGCAGCCAAGATCGGACTAGCGGGAGCGGGGAGCAGTTCTTC.

This sequence joins TRBV10-3 and TRBJ1-2; D possibly corresponds to TRBD1 (5 bases). The germline V gene has CDR1 ENHRY and CDR2 SYGVKD. Trimming removed 0 bases from V and 0 bases from J, with 11 bases in between. The CDR3 loop spans 16 amino acids. The CDR3 sequence is CAISESAGLANYGYTF. The CDR3 region has the DNA TGTGCCATCAGTGAGTCGGCGGGGCTTGCTAACTATGGCTACACCTTC.

V and J are TRBV18 and TRBJ1-4; 7 bases line up with TRBD1. This CDR3 comprises 13 residues. Looked up from germline, CDR1 is KGHSH and CDR2 is LQKENI. With V trimmed by 6 bases and J by 5 bases, 3 bases remained unmatched. This CDR3 is CASSRQGNEKLFF. In DNA form, the CDR3 reads TGTGCCAGCTCGCGACAGGGAAATGAAAAACTGTTTTTT. The full variable domain, rest sourced from reference TRBV18 and TRBJ1-4, is NAGVMQNPRHLVRRRGQEARLRCSPMKGHSHVYWYRQLPEEGLKFMVYLQKENIIDESGMPKERFSAEFPKEGPSILRIQQVVRGDSAAYFCASSRQGNEKLFFGSGTQLSVL.

The chain employs TRBV30 and TRBJ2-7, with D uncertain. V gave up 5 bases and J gave up 7 bases, with 12 bases separating them. This CDR3 comprises 11 residues. Germline assignment: CDR1 GTSNPN and CDR2 SVGIG (reference sequence). As DNA, the CDR3 is TGTGCCTGGGGTCCTGAGTGGGAGCAGTACTTC. Its translation: CAWGPEWEQYF.

This chain uses TRBV5-1 with TRBJ2-5; 7 bases map to TRBD2. Trimming removed 4 bases from V and 1 base from J; junction bases left unmatched: 7. The CDR3 length is 15 residues. Germline V gene lookup returns CDR1 SGHRS and CDR2 YFSETQ. The CDR3 here is CASSGLAVFQETQYF. The CDR3 DNA follows: TGCGCCAGCAGCGGGCTAGCGGTCTTCCAAGAGACCCAGTACTTC.

This chain connects TRBV2 to TRBJ1-5; the D is unclear. In germline, CDR1 is SNHLY, CDR2 FYNNEI. Trimming removed 2 bases from V and 2 bases from J, with 10 bases in between. The CDR3 spans 15 residues. CDR3 sequence (DNA): TGTGCCAGCAGTGAAATATGGCAGGGCAATCAGCCCCAGCATTTT. It is translated as CASSEIWQGNQPQHF. The entire variable domain, with the rest obtained from reference TRBV2 and TRBJ1-5, is as follows: EPEVTQTPSHQVTQMGQEVILRCVPISNHLYFYWYRQILGQKVEFLVSFYNNEISEKSEIFDDQFSVERPDGSNFTLKIRSTKLEDSAMYFCASSEIWQGNQPQHFGDGTRLSIL.

V is TRBV18 and J is TRBJ2-3; D remains unclear. Per germline, CDR1 KGHSH and CDR2 LQKENI. V was cut by 2 bases and J by 4 bases, with 10 bases left in between. This CDR3 spans 14 amino acids. CDR3 DNA sequence: TGTGCCAGCTCACCAATTCGCACAGCAGATACGCAGTATTTT. It codes for CASSPIRTADTQYF.

The chain links TRBV5-1 to TRBJ2-3; 9 positions match TRBD2. This CDR3 contains 15 residues. Trimming at V came to 5 bases and at J to 1 base, leaving 5 bases not matched to a gene. CDR1 SGHRS and CDR2 YFSETQ come from the germline V gene. The CDR3 DNA reads as TGCGCCAGCAGACCAGCGGGGGGCGGCACAGATACGCAGTATTTT. It is translated as CASRPAGGGTDTQYF.

The CDR3 sequence is CAISEDLDSQPQHF. In nucleotides, the CDR3 is TGTGCCATCAGTGAGGACCTTGACAGTCAGCCCCAGCATTTT. This chain connects TRBV10-3 to TRBJ1-5; tentatively, D is TRBD1 (5 bases). The CDR3 loop spans 14 amino acids. Per germline, CDR1 ENHRY and CDR2 SYGVKD. V dropped 2 bases and J dropped 6 bases, with 11 bases sitting between them.

This chain links TRBV5-4 with TRBJ1-1; maybe TRBD1 (6 bases). Trimming pared 3 bases from V and 8 bases from J, leaving 11 bases between. The CDR3 is 12 residues long. Looked up from germline, CDR1 is SGHNT and CDR2 is YYREEE (reference sequence). CDR3 region: CASSSTGLEAFF. CDR3 nucleotides: TGTGCCAGCAGCTCCACAGGGCTCGAAGCTTTCTTT.

The chain combines TRBV20-1 with TRBJ1-2; D is possibly TRBD1 (5 bases). This CDR3 region has 14 residues. Germline V gene sequence: CDR1 DFQATT, CDR2 SNEGSKA (reference sequence). V was clipped by 6 bases and J by 4 bases, with 18 bases between them. CDR3 nucleotides: TGCAGTGCGAGTAGCGGGGCTAACGTCTATGGCTACACCTTC. Translated, it gives CSASSGANVYGYTF.

This clone occurred once. The V gene is TRBV10-3, the J gene TRBJ1-2; no firm D call. V was cut by 0 bases and J by 11 bases, with 16 bases left in between. The CDR3 runs to 14 residues. Germline assignment: CDR1 ENHRY and CDR2 SYGVKD. The CDR3 region has the DNA TGTGCCATCAGTGAGTCCGTAACAGCCAGACCTTACACCTTC. Translating it yields CAISESVTARPYTF.

The chain uses TRBV7-9 and TRBJ2-5, with 7 positions matching TRBD1. In germline, CDR1 is SEHNR, CDR2 FQNEAQ (reference sequence). Unmatched junction bases numbered 7, after V lost 1 base and J lost 5 bases. The CDR3 runs 15 residues. The chain's CDR3 is CASSLEGARGETQYF. CDR3 nucleotide sequence: TGTGCCAGCAGCTTAGAGGGGGCGCGTGGGGAGACCCAGTACTTC.

The rearrangement joins TRBV27 to TRBJ2-1; D unresolved. The CDR3 totals 13 residues. V was clipped by 5 bases and J by 9 bases, with 14 bases between them. Germline V gene lookup returns CDR1 MNHEY and CDR2 SMNVEV (reference sequence). DNA for the CDR3: TGTGCCAGCAGTCCTGCCTCCGGCGGTGAGCAGTTCTTC. Amino acids: CASSPASGGEQFF.